Listed below are T cell receptor beta chains from one sample, sequenced in a study of blood T cell repertoires in COVID-19. Assay used: immunoSEQ multiplex PCR; TCRdb lists only in-frame clones, some missing. This table holds some 700,000 clones, 70% to 90% found once. What was sequenced was peripheral blood. These receptors originate from a woman between 18 and 29 years old with acute or convalescent COVID-19. Both conserved end residues are part of each CDR3.

v_gene,j_gene,CDR3aa
TRBV19,TRBJ1-5,CASNRGNQPQHF
TRBV28,TRBJ1-2,CASSWADSTGGYTF
TRBV7-8,TRBJ1-4,CASGQPGGGEKLFF
TRBV9,TRBJ1-2,CASSTLTGASYGYTF
TRBV9,TRBJ1-1,CASSPMGMNTEAFF
TRBV21-1,TRBJ1-2,CASSSPAGLMGYTF
TRBV6-2/TRBV6-3,TRBJ1-1,CASSWTGGYTEAFF
TRBV11-2,TRBJ2-3,CASSPLSATGGRRDTQYF
TRBV18,TRBJ2-2,CASSPLGTANTGELFF
TRBV10-3,TRBJ1-2,CAIKGASVPRAVNYGYTF
TRBV6-5,TRBJ2-2,CASKIAGGELFF
TRBV6-8,TRBJ1-1,CASSYGTGMMNTEAFF
TRBV5-1,TRBJ1-2,CASSLTGDNYGYTF
TRBV6-2/TRBV6-3,TRBJ1-5,CASSYTRVQPQHF
TRBV7-2,TRBJ1-2,CASSPIKEVRGKRDYGYTF
TRBV5-6,TRBJ1-4,CASSTFEAPGQGGEKLFF
TRBV19,TRBJ1-2,CASRRAGDYGYTF
TRBV2,TRBJ2-2,CASSEVAGTGELFF
TRBV12-3/TRBV12-4,TRBJ2-7,CASRGGETYEQYF
TRBV15,TRBJ1-1,CATSPRVVLNTEAFF
TRBV7-2,TRBJ1-6,CASSFERTANNSPLHF
TRBV24-1,TRBJ2-1,CATNGGGSYNEQFF
TRBV9,TRBJ1-6,CASSERTVNSPLHF
TRBV7-7,TRBJ2-4,CASSLEPGWGPLEYF
TRBV24-1,TRBJ1-6,CATSDPRQGPNSPLHF
TRBV7-9,TRBJ1-2,CASSLDRRYGYTF
TRBV4-1,TRBJ2-7,CASSQYFQRGLFEQYF
TRBV9,TRBJ2-1,CASSVSGYNEQFF
TRBV29-1,TRBJ2-7,CSVDGGPGYEQYF